The 18 T cell receptor beta chains below were found in one sample sequenced in a study of T-cell memory formation after mild COVID-19. Using its own MiXCR run on the 5' RACE reads, TCRdb lists one record per CDR3 protein. The sample yields roughly 280,000 distinct CDR3 sequences, 8% to 9% seen once. Sequencing was performed on PBMCs or a T cell subset sorted from them (not recorded which). The receptors come from a man in his late teens or twenties who had mild COVID-19 (a few samples of this study predate the infection). Cell type and time point are not known.

There are many counts of this clonotype. This chain uses TRBV29-1 with TRBJ1-2; D is undetermined. This CDR3 has 11 amino acids. CDR1 is SQVTM, CDR2 ANQGSEA, per germline. Trimming cost V 6 bases and J 2 bases, with 7 bases left between them. CDR3 amino acids: CSVGQNYGYTF. The CDR3 region has the DNA TGCAGCGTAGGGCAGAACTATGGCTACACCTTC.

This clonotype was seen a few times. The chain has TRBV7-9 and TRBJ2-7; D call uncertain. Trimming stripped 1 base from V and 5 bases from J, with 15 bases between. Germline V CDR1 and CDR2: SEHNR, FQNEAQ (reference sequence). The CDR3 is 15 residues long. CDR3 amino acids: CASSLGDIPLDEQYV. The CDR3 DNA reads as TGTGCCAGCAGCTTAGGAGACATCCCCTTGGACGAGCAGTACGTC.

In this sample, this clonotype turned up a few times. V usage is TRBV7-9 and J usage is TRBJ2-1; D is uncertain. V was shortened by 5 bases and J by 5 bases, with 16 bases between the two germline ends. The CDR3 totals 15 residues. CDR1 and CDR2 (germline): SEHNR, FQNEAQ (reference sequence). The CDR3 coding sequence is TGTGCCAGCAGCACCCGAGGAGCTCGCCACAATGAGCAGTTCTTC. This gives the protein CASSTRGARHNEQFF.

This clonotype was detected only a few times. The J gene is TRBJ1-1, the V gene TRBV7-9, with TRBD1 as a possible D gene (5 bases). V was clipped by 1 base and J by 4 bases, with 16 bases between them. The CDR3 length is 16 residues. Germline V lookup: CDR1 SEHNR, CDR2 FQNEAQ (reference sequence). In nucleotides, the CDR3 is TGTGCCAGCAGCTTAGGCAGGGTTCACCGGGGCACTGAAGCTTTCTTT. This sequence encodes CASSLGRVHRGTEAFF.

The rearrangement uses TRBV24-1 and TRBJ2-1; D unclear. The V end lost 1 base, the J end lost 8 bases, and 2 bases lay between the germline ends. Germline V gives CDR1 KGHDR, CDR2 SFDVKD. The CDR3 sequence is 11 residues long. As DNA, the CDR3 is TGTGCCACCAGTGATTTTTATGAGCAGTTCTTC. It codes for CATSDFYEQFF.

This clonotype has a handful of counts. The chain carries TRBV18 and TRBJ2-5, with D perhaps given as TRBD1 or TRBD2 (6 bases each). V shed 1 base and J shed 9 bases, with 9 bases lying between them. CDR3 size: 12 residues. Germline V lookup: CDR1 KGHSH, CDR2 LQKENI. As DNA, the CDR3 is TGTGCCAGCTCACCACAGGAGGGGGCCCAGTACTTC. Its translation: CASSPQEGAQYF.

The gene calls are TRBV12-3 or TRBV12-4 and TRBJ1-2, with D hard to call. This CDR3 spans 14 amino acids. Trimming left V 6 bases short and J 2 bases short, with 13 bases between. The DNA of the CDR3 is TGTGCCAGCAGGCAGTCCGGGGTGAACTATGGCTACACCTTC. Amino acid sequence: CASRQSGVNYGYTF.

This chain links TRBV29-1 with TRBJ1-3; unclear D gene. Trimming shortened V by 1 base and J by 0 bases, and 7 bases separated the two germline ends. The CDR3 runs to 14 residues. Germline assignment: CDR1 SQVTM and CDR2 ANQGSEA. CDR3 in amino acids: CSVEAHGSGNTIYF. The CDR3 DNA reads TGCAGCGTTGAAGCTCACGGCTCTGGAAACACCATATATTTT.

This rearrangement joins TRBV5-1 to TRBJ2-2, with TRBD1 identical over 9 bases. Germline values: CDR1 SGHRS, CDR2 YFSETQ. The junction had 6 bases not matched to a gene; V was cut back by 4 bases and J by 5 bases. The CDR3 length is 15 residues. The CDR3 sequence: CASSAGTGITGELFF. The CDR3, as DNA: TGCGCCAGCAGCGCGGGGACAGGGATAACCGGGGAGCTGTTTTTT. The whole variable domain, filled in from reference TRBV5-1 and TRBJ2-2, reads KAGVTQTPRYLIKTRGQQVTLSCSPISGHRSVSWYQQTPGQGLQFLFEYFSETQRNKGNFPGRFSGRQFSNSRSEMNVSTLELGDSALYLCASSAGTGITGELFFGEGSRLTVL.

This clonotype was counted only a few times. The rearrangement joins TRBV11-2 to TRBJ1-2; D remains unclear. The CDR3 totals 16 residues. Trimming stripped 0 bases from V and 5 bases from J, with 16 bases between. The germline gives CDR1 SGHAT, CDR2 FQNNGV. CDR3 protein: CASSLDRERVVYGYTF. In nucleotides, the CDR3 is TGTGCCAGCAGCTTAGATCGGGAGAGGGTAGTATATGGCTACACCTTC.

This clonotype was observed a few times. The chain combines TRBV7-2 with TRBJ2-2; 11 bases line up with TRBD1. This CDR3 has 15 residues. Germline V gene lookup returns CDR1 SGHTA and CDR2 FQGNSA. The J segment lost 7 bases and the V segment lost 5 bases, leaving 6 bases of the junction unmatched. This CDR3 is CASSTRTGGNGELFF. Here the CDR3 DNA reads TGTGCCAGCAGCACCCGGACAGGGGGCAACGGGGAGCTGTTTTTT.

This clonotype was seen at least ten times. The rearrangement joins TRBV5-1 to TRBJ2-3, with D perhaps TRBD1 (5 bases). The V and J ends lost 5 bases and 0 bases respectively, with 10 bases between them. The CDR3 extends over 14 amino acids. Germline loops: CDR1 SGHRS, CDR2 YFSETQ. The CDR3: CASRSGASTDTQYF. CDR3 nucleotide sequence: TGCGCCAGCAGATCTGGGGCCAGCACAGATACGCAGTATTTT.

The chain links TRBV27 to TRBJ1-6; no reliable D call. CDR3 length: 16 amino acids. V lost 3 bases and J 5 bases, leaving 14 bases between the germline ends. Germline-derived CDR1 and CDR2 are MNHEY and SMNVEV (reference sequence). This CDR3 is CASSFGQPLNNSPLHF. In DNA form, the CDR3 reads TGTGCCAGCAGTTTCGGGCAACCCTTAAATAATTCACCCCTCCACTTT.

There are a few counts of this clonotype. The genes are TRBV7-2 and TRBJ1-1; 7 nucleotides align to TRBD1. Losses at the gene ends were 5 bases for V and 1 base for J; bases not matched to a gene: 4. The CDR3 loop spans 14 amino acids. Germline CDR1 and CDR2: SGHTA and FQGNSA. The CDR3 bases are TGTGCCAGCAGCAAGACAGGGTCGAACACTGAAGCTTTCTTT. Its protein product is CASSKTGSNTEAFF.

This clonotype showed up just a few times. The chain is built from TRBV7-2 and TRBJ1-1; no reliable D call. Germline CDR1 reads SGHTA; CDR2 reads FQGNSA. The CDR3 is 15 residues long. V was clipped by 2 bases and J by 1 base, with 11 bases between them. CDR3 protein: CASSLMQTQNTEAFF. In DNA, the CDR3 is TGTGCCAGCAGCTTAATGCAGACCCAGAACACTGAAGCTTTCTTT.

This clonotype was detected only a few times. At one boundary the junction diverges from the germline segment, which might be a read error. The chain joins TRBV28 to TRBJ1-5, with D tentatively TRBD1 (6 bases). The CDR3 has 12 residues. The germline V gene encodes CDR1 MDHEN and CDR2 SYDVKM. The DNA of the CDR3 is TGTGCCACGACAGGTTCCAATCGGCCCCAGCATTTT. Protein: CATTGSNRPQHF.

Of note for this clonotype: Mismatch with germline at one junction end may stem from a read error. The rearrangement links TRBV3-1 to TRBJ1-2; TRBD1 matches 9 bases. Germline V lookup: CDR1 LGHDT, CDR2 YNNKEL (reference sequence). The CDR3 has 14 amino acids. The CDR3 DNA reads as TGTCCCAGCAGCCTTGACAGGGGGATGAGTGGCTACACCTTC. Protein product: CPSSLDRGMSGYTF.

V gene TRBV12-3 or TRBV12-4 combines with J gene TRBJ2-1; no clear D gene. V was cut by 0 bases and J by 5 bases, with 11 bases left in between. The CDR3 is 15 amino acids. CDR3 protein: CASSLAGPEHNEQFF. As DNA, the CDR3 is TGTGCCAGCAGTTTAGCCGGCCCCGAACACAATGAGCAGTTCTTC.